This T cell receptor (beta chain) was documented in a study of CD8 T cells in ankylosing spondylitis. Quantitative 5'-RACE with molecular barcodes generated TCR beta libraries. TCRdb reanalysed the 5' RACE reads using MiXCR and keeps one entry per CDR3 protein. The sample carries 350,000 to 550,000 distinct CDR3 sequences, roughly 27% recorded once. Findings and caveats of the study: A TCR beta motif made of 7 to 9 highly homologous variants seemed typical of ankylosing spondylitis blood. Past studies reported some motif variants in reactive arthritis synovial fluid and blood. Disease-linked clones displayed a CD8+ phenotype and appeared relatively rarely in peripheral blood.

To note about this clonotype: Its target is not known.

Trimming stripped 4 bases from V and 4 bases from J, with 8 bases between. The CDR3 is made up of 12 amino acids. CDR1 and CDR2 (germline): SGHRS, YFSETQ. V gene TRBV5-1 combines with J gene TRBJ1-1, with D unresolved. The sequence was obtained from a male donor with ankylosing spondylitis. Sequenced material: blood, either unsorted or a sorted T cell fraction (not recorded which). CDR3 in amino acids: CASSLTPTEAFF. CDR3 in DNA: TGCGCCAGCAGCCTGACACCCACTGAAGCTTTCTTT.